This passage covers 24 T cell receptor beta chains from one sample sequenced in a study of blood T cells in healthy people across ages. Primers used in a second PCR of roughly 7 to 12 cycles were a sample-barcoded 5' primer and a J-beta primer mix. One entry per CDR3 protein, called by TCRdb with MiXCR from the 5' RACE reads. The sample gives some 1.5 million distinct CDR3 sequences, over 25% of which show up once; roughly 8% is in the top ten. The material sequenced was blood. The receptors were gathered from a woman under 40 in good health.

This chain uses TRBV5-1 with TRBJ2-1; D is perhaps TRBD1 (7 bases). CDR3 length equals 15 residues. The V end was cut by 4 bases, the J end by 13 bases, with 24 bases between. CDR1 and CDR2 from the germline V gene are SGHRS and YFSETQ. CDR3 in amino acids: CASSGGTVGAETQFF. The DNA for the CDR3 is TGCGCCAGCAGCGGAGGGACAGTGGGGGCCGAGACCCAGTTCTTC.

This clonotype was detected only a few times. The chain is built from TRBV24-1 and TRBJ2-1, with 9 bases fitting TRBD2. Germline values: CDR1 KGHDR, CDR2 SFDVKD. The CDR3 runs 14 residues. J gave up 11 bases and V 10 bases, and 14 bases lay outside the gene matches. CDR3 bases: TGTGCCACTGAGGGGAGCGGGAGGAGCTCAAAGCAGTTCTTC. Translation gives CATEGSGRSSKQFF.

The chain couples TRBV4-1 to TRBJ1-1; possible D gene TRBD1, 6 bases. The V and J ends lost 5 bases and 3 bases respectively, with 16 bases between them. The CDR3 runs 15 residues. CDR1 and CDR2 from the germline V gene are MGHRA and YSYEKL. Here the CDR3 DNA reads TGCGCCAGCAGCTACTTCCCAGGGGAAGACACTGAAGCTTTCTTT. Its translation: CASSYFPGEDTEAFF.

The chain joins TRBV5-1 to TRBJ1-2; 9 bases match TRBD1. This CDR3 is 15 amino acids long. Trimming at V came to 4 bases and at J to 8 bases, leaving 12 bases not matched to a gene. CDR1 is SGHRS, CDR2 YFSETQ, per germline. CDR3 amino acids: CASSAGQGGSIGYTF. DNA of the CDR3: TGCGCCAGCAGCGCGGGACAGGGTGGGAGTATCGGCTACACCTTC.

The CDR3 nucleotides read TGTGCCAGCAGTTACGGGTCCGGCTATGAAGAGACCCAGTACTTC. This sequence encodes CASSYGSGYEETQYF. The chain employs TRBV6-2 or TRBV6-3 and TRBJ2-5, with D uncertain. CDR3 length: 15 residues. V was clipped by 2 bases and J by 3 bases, with 13 bases between them. Germline CDR1 is MNHEY and CDR2 is SVGEGT.

This clonotype has ten or more counts. The CDR3 coding sequence is TGTGCCAGCAGCCCTCTCGTCGCCCAGGGTCGGCATGAGCAGTTCTTC. Translated, it gives CASSPLVAQGRHEQFF. J is TRBJ2-1 and V is TRBV4-2; D is perhaps TRBD1 (5 bases). CDR3 length: 16 residues. V dropped 4 bases and J dropped 8 bases, with 21 bases sitting between them. Germline CDR1 and CDR2: LGHNA and YNFKEQ.

This clonotype came up many times. The rearrangement uses TRBV27 and TRBJ2-7, with TRBD1 matching 9 bases. Trimming at V came to 6 bases and at J to 1 base, leaving 7 bases not matched to a gene. The CDR3 has 15 amino acids. The V gene's germline CDR1 is MNHEY and CDR2 SMNVEV (reference sequence). CDR3 residues: CASSRGDRASYEQYF. The CDR3 DNA follows: TGTGCCAGCAGCCGAGGGGACAGGGCATCCTACGAGCAGTACTTC.

This clonotype was seen a single time. The chain has TRBV12-3 or TRBV12-4 and TRBJ1-2; no clear D gene. Trimming stripped 6 bases from V and 3 bases from J, with 8 bases between. The CDR3 runs to 12 residues. CDR3 in amino acids: CASRQQYYGYTF. The CDR3 nucleotides read TGTGCCAGCAGACAGCAGTACTATGGCTACACCTTC.

The table lists this clonotype with a few counts. The J gene is TRBJ1-2, the V gene TRBV20-1; no definite D call. CDR1 is DFQATT and CDR2 is SNEGSKA in the germline V gene (reference sequence). This CDR3 is 14 amino acids long. Trimming stripped 0 bases from V and 8 bases from J, with 16 bases between. For the CDR3, the DNA is TGCAGTGCTAGAGAGAGCCAGGCTGGGAGGGGCTACACCTTC. It translates to CSARESQAGRGYTF.

The CDR3 region is CASSSRGQKNTEAFF. Here the CDR3 DNA reads TGTGCCAGCAGCTCTAGGGGACAGAAGAACACTGAAGCTTTCTTT. The V call is TRBV7-9, the J call TRBJ1-1; 7 bases match TRBD1. The CDR3 sequence is 15 residues long. The ends lost 4 bases at V and 1 base at J; junction bases unmatched: 6. In germline, CDR1 is SEHNR, CDR2 FQNEAQ (reference sequence).

This clonotype was seen a handful of times. CDR3 sequence (DNA): TGTGCCAGCAGCCCCGAGGACACGGGGATCTACACCTTC. Amino acids: CASSPEDTGIYTF. The chain couples TRBV9 to TRBJ1-2; TRBD1 is a possible D gene (5 bases). V gave up 4 bases and J gave up 10 bases, with 17 bases separating them. This CDR3 is 13 amino acids long. Looked up from germline, CDR1 is SGDLS and CDR2 is YYNGEE.

The rearrangement uses TRBV6-2 or TRBV6-3 and TRBJ2-4, with D uncertain. The germline gives CDR1 MNHEY, CDR2 SVGEGT. V shed 2 bases and J shed 2 bases, with 13 bases lying between them. The CDR3 sequence is 16 residues long. The CDR3 is CASSYAADPPKNIQYF. For the CDR3, the DNA is TGTGCCAGCAGTTACGCGGCGGACCCACCCAAAAACATTCAGTACTTC.

V is TRBV6-1 and J is TRBJ2-3, with 9 bases identical to TRBD1. J gave up 5 bases and V 6 bases, and 9 bases lay outside the gene matches. CDR3 length equals 15 residues. Germline CDR1 reads MNHNS; CDR2 reads SASEGT. CDR3 region: CASSHRGRSEDTQYF. As DNA, the CDR3 is TGTGCCAGCAGCCACAGGGGGCGAAGTGAAGATACGCAGTATTTT.

The V gene is TRBV7-2, the J gene TRBJ2-3, with D possibly being TRBD2 (6 bases). V lost 5 bases and J lost 4, with 22 bases in between. The length of the CDR3 is 17 residues. Germline values: CDR1 SGHTA, CDR2 FQGNSA. CDR3 nucleotides: TGTGCCAGCAGCCGAAGGGCTAGTGAAACTAGCTCAGATACGCAGTATTTT. This gives the protein CASSRRASETSSDTQYF.

J is TRBJ2-2 and V is TRBV3-1, with D unclear. Germline V lookup: CDR1 LGHDT, CDR2 YNNKEL (reference sequence). Deletions cut 0 bases from V and 2 bases from J, with 10 bases between. CDR3 length equals 16 residues. CDR3 coding DNA: TGTGCCAGCAGCCAAGATGGCCCGGCAAACACCGGGGAGCTGTTTTTT. Amino acids: CASSQDGPANTGELFF.

For this clonotype: One base away lies a much larger clone, so this may be a sequencing read error. V gene TRBV5-6 combines with J gene TRBJ2-1; TRBD2 agrees at 11 bases. The germline gives CDR1 SGHDT, CDR2 YYEEEE. Trimming cost V 3 bases and J 7 bases; bases outside gene matches: 12. The CDR3 totals 17 residues. CDR3 nucleotides: TGTGCCAGCAGCTCTACCTCGGGACTAGCGGACCTTAATGAGCAGTTCTTC. Residues: CASSSTSGLADLNEQFF.

This clonotype showed up just a few times. V and J are TRBV20-1 and TRBJ2-4; 7 bases line up with TRBD2. Germline CDR1 reads DFQATT; CDR2 reads SNEGSKA (reference sequence). V was clipped by 3 bases and J by 8 bases; unmatched bases: 4. The CDR3 totals 12 residues. CDR3 residues: CSASPGGDIQYF. DNA for the CDR3: TGCAGTGCTAGTCCGGGGGGAGACATTCAGTACTTC.

This clonotype was detected a few times. J is TRBJ1-1 and V is TRBV24-1, with D possibly matching TRBD1 (6 bases). This CDR3 spans 16 amino acids. V gave up 2 bases and J gave up 1 base, with 13 bases separating them. Germline CDR1 reads KGHDR; CDR2 reads SFDVKD. CDR3: CATSDSRQDSNTEAFF. CDR3 nucleotides: TGTGCCACCAGTGATTCGCGACAGGACTCGAACACTGAAGCTTTCTTT.

V is TRBV28 and J is TRBJ2-1, with D perhaps TRBD1 (6 bases). Germline loops: CDR1 MDHEN, CDR2 SYDVKM. The V end lost 2 bases, the J end lost 2 bases, and 10 bases lay between the germline ends. The CDR3 runs to 15 residues. CDR3 DNA: TGTGCCAGCAGTTTAGGGGGCCCTCCCTACAATGAGCAGTTCTTC. This sequence encodes CASSLGGPPYNEQFF.

This clonotype was detected many times. V and J are TRBV4-1 and TRBJ2-5, with D perhaps matching TRBD2 (5 bases). Deletions cut 2 bases from V and 3 bases from J, with 16 bases between. CDR3 size: 16 residues. In germline, CDR1 is MGHRA, CDR2 YSYEKL. CDR3 amino acids: CASSQRTPVFEETQYF. In DNA, the CDR3 is TGCGCCAGCAGCCAAAGGACTCCGGTATTCGAAGAGACCCAGTACTTC.

This chain connects TRBV29-1 to TRBJ1-2; no firm D call. Germline CDR1 and CDR2: SQVTM and ANQGSEA. There are 14 residues in the CDR3. V was shortened by 5 bases and J by 1 base, with 14 bases between the two germline ends. The CDR3 loop is CSVTTTTNNYGYTF. DNA of the CDR3: TGCAGCGTTACGACGACAACTAATAACTATGGCTACACCTTC.

About this clonotype: A read error may account for a junction end that differs from germline. V is TRBV4-2 and J is TRBJ1-5; the D is unclear. The CDR3 loop spans 18 amino acids. Germline-derived CDR1 and CDR2 are LGHNA and YNFKEQ. DNA of the CDR3: TGTGCCGGCAGCCAAGGTGGGGAGGACGGGTTTCGCAATCAGCCCCAGCATTTT. As protein: CAGSQGGEDGFRNQPQHF.

As DNA, the CDR3 is TGTGCCTGCTCGGGAGAGCGCTCCTACAATGAGCAGTACTTC. This translates into CACSGERSYNEQYF. The genes are TRBV30 and TRBJ2-1, with D possibly TRBD2 on 6 matching bases. The J call may be incorrect, as the DNA end agrees better with TRBJ2-7. Germline CDR1 is GTSNPN and CDR2 is SVGIG (reference sequence). The CDR3 contains 14 residues.

This clonotype was seen many times. This rearrangement joins TRBV6-1 to TRBJ2-7; possibly TRBD2 for D (5 bases). Trimming took off 6 bases at V and 7 bases at J, with 28 bases between the two ends. The CDR3 covers 17 residues. Germline lookup yields CDR1 MNHNS and CDR2 SASEGT. The CDR3 loop reads CASSRGASGLTAGEQYF. The CDR3 region has the DNA TGTGCCAGCAGCCGAGGAGCTTCGGGTCTCACTGCGGGTGAGCAGTACTTC.